The 27 T cell receptor beta chains presented below share a single source sample, sequenced in a study of identical twins (TCRdb year 2016). The library came from 5' RACE. These reads were obtained on an Illumina HiSeq 2000. TCRdb redid the processing of the public reads, applying fastp at Q25 and MiXCR, and retained in-frame beta chains. One record per CDR3 amino acid sequence lists the most common genes and DNA. The sample contains 450,000 or so distinct CDR3 sequences, 11% to 15% of them found a single time. The ten biggest clones cover approximately 0.52% of the sample. These data are also associated with another study on yellow fever vaccine responses in identical twins.

Sequenced input: CD4+ T cells sorted from blood. All receptors derive from a woman aged 18-30 years in good health.

The chain has TRBV24-1 and TRBJ2-2; 8 nucleotides align to TRBD1. Germline V gene data show CDR1 as KGHDR and CDR2 as SFDVKD. The ends lost 3 bases at V and 2 bases at J; junction bases unmatched: 7. This CDR3 comprises 17 residues. The CDR3 loop reads CATSDPTDRGNTGELFF. CDR3 nucleotide sequence: TGTGCCACCAGTGATCCTACCGACAGGGGCAACACCGGGGAGCTGTTTTTT.

The chain employs TRBV15 and TRBJ2-5; tentatively, D is TRBD1 or TRBD2 (6 bases each). There are 16 residues in the CDR3. The germline V gene encodes CDR1 LNHNV and CDR2 YYDKDF (reference sequence). V was trimmed by 0 bases and J by 2 bases, leaving 13 bases between them. The DNA of the CDR3 is TGTGCCACCAGCAGAGAAGGGGGGCTAGGGCAAGAGACCCAGTACTTC. This sequence encodes CATSREGGLGQETQYF.

The chain combines TRBV3-1 with TRBJ1-1, with a weak D call TRBD1 (6 bases). V lost 1 base and J lost 5, with 17 bases in between. This CDR3 is built from 16 residues. CDR1 and CDR2 (germline): LGHDT, YNNKEL (reference sequence). CDR3 in amino acids: CASSQVGGSRRTEAFF. The CDR3 DNA reads as TGTGCCAGCAGCCAAGTAGGGGGGTCTCGAAGGACTGAAGCTTTCTTT.

This clonotype was picked up a small number of times. This chain links TRBV4-3 with TRBJ2-7; 13 bases match TRBD2. Germline CDR1 is LGHNA and CDR2 is YSLEER. The CDR3 extends over 16 amino acids. Trimming removed 1 base from V and 4 bases from J; junction bases left unmatched: 4. CDR3 loop: CASSQGTSGRWYEQYF. CDR3 in DNA: TGCGCCAGCAGCCAAGGGACTAGCGGGAGATGGTACGAGCAGTACTTC.

The DNA for the CDR3 is TGTGCCAGCATCGCGGGGCTAGCGCCTGGGGCCAACGTCCTGACTTTC. Protein sequence: CASIAGLAPGANVLTF. The chain is built from TRBV12-3 or TRBV12-4 and TRBJ2-6, with a weak D call TRBD2 (6 bases). Trimming took off 7 bases at V and 2 bases at J, with 15 bases between the two ends. This CDR3 is 16 amino acids long.

The V and J genes are TRBV11-2 and TRBJ2-4; D may be TRBD1 (6 bases). Deletions cut 5 bases from V and 8 bases from J, with 13 bases between. Germline CDR1 and CDR2: SGHAT and FQNNGV. This CDR3 spans 13 amino acids. The CDR3 region has the DNA TGTGCCAGCAGCGCACAGGGCCGGGACATTCAGTACTTC. Its translation is CASSAQGRDIQYF.

In its sample, this clonotype was seen a few times. CDR3 loop: CASSGRVTDTQYF. CDR3 bases: TGTGCCAGCAGTGGGCGGGTCACAGATACGCAGTATTTT. The V call is TRBV2, the J call TRBJ2-3, with D tentatively TRBD2 (5 bases). Germline lookup yields CDR1 SNHLY and CDR2 FYNNEI. The ends were cut back, 4 bases at V and 2 bases at J, with 7 bases in the middle. This CDR3 has 13 residues.

The sample holds a few counts of this clonotype. This sequence joins TRBV7-9 and TRBJ2-5; 7 bases map to TRBD1. CDR3 length equals 15 residues. The J segment lost 3 bases and the V segment lost 0 bases, leaving 4 bases of the junction unmatched. From germline, CDR1 is SEHNR and CDR2 FQNEAQ (reference sequence). The CDR3 nucleotides are TGTGCCAGCAGCTTAGCGGGTGACAGGGAAGAGACCCAGTACTTC. Amino acid sequence: CASSLAGDREETQYF.

This clonotype was found a few times. V gene TRBV7-2 combines with J gene TRBJ2-5; D remains unclear. This CDR3 is built from 13 residues. Per germline, CDR1 SGHTA and CDR2 FQGNSA. V was clipped by 4 bases and J by 2 bases, with 8 bases between them. CDR3 coding DNA: TGTGCCAGCAGCTCCCGAATACAAGAGACCCAGTACTTC. Its translation: CASSSRIQETQYF. Together with reference TRBV7-2 and TRBJ2-5, the CDR3 gives the full variable domain: GAGVSQSPSNKVTEKGKDVELRCDPISGHTALYWYRQSLGQGLEFLIYFQGNSAPDKSGLPSDRFSAERTGGSVSTLTIQRTQQEDSAVYLCASSSRIQETQYFGPGTRLLVL.

This clonotype was seen a handful of times. The chain combines TRBV5-1 with TRBJ2-1; D possibly corresponds to TRBD1 (7 bases). This CDR3 is 15 amino acids long. Germline CDR1 is SGHRS and CDR2 is YFSETQ. V lost 4 bases, J lost 9 bases, and 20 bases lay in between. The CDR3 DNA sequence: TGCGCCAGCAGCGGCGGGACAGAACGGGCCACTGAGCAGTTCTTC. It codes for CASSGGTERATEQFF. The full variable domain, its missing parts supplied by reference TRBV5-1 and TRBJ2-1, is KAGVTQTPRYLIKTRGQQVTLSCSPISGHRSVSWYQQTPGQGLQFLFEYFSETQRNKGNFPGRFSGRQFSNSRSEMNVSTLELGDSALYLCASSGGTERATEQFFGPGTRLTVL.

A few counts support this clonotype. The rearrangement joins TRBV5-1 to TRBJ2-6; D unclear. Germline V CDR1 and CDR2: SGHRS, YFSETQ. Trimming left V 0 bases short and J 0 bases short, with 13 bases between. The CDR3 spans 18 residues. The CDR3 coding sequence is TGCGCCAGCAGCTTGGGGATAGACCTTAGCTCTGGGGCCAACGTCCTGACTTTC. It specifies CASSLGIDLSSGANVLTF.

In this sample, this clonotype turned up a few times. V is TRBV12-3 or TRBV12-4 and J is TRBJ1-5; D is possibly TRBD1 (5 bases). The CDR3 totals 15 residues. Trimming stripped 2 bases from V and 4 bases from J, with 12 bases between. The CDR3 sequence: CASSLSGGTNQPQHF. CDR3 DNA: TGTGCCAGCAGTTTAAGTGGGGGGACTAATCAGCCCCAGCATTTT.

This clonotype was counted only a few times. This rearrangement joins TRBV2 to TRBJ2-5; tentative D call: TRBD1 (5 bases). Germline values: CDR1 SNHLY, CDR2 FYNNEI. Trimming shortened V by 5 bases and J by 6 bases, and 19 bases separated the two germline ends. The CDR3 runs to 15 residues. The CDR3 region is CASSTGTGPVQTQYF. The CDR3 DNA is TGTGCCAGCAGTACTGGAACAGGTCCCGTGCAGACCCAGTACTTC. Using reference TRBV2 and TRBJ2-5 for the parts outside the CDR3, the full variable domain is EPEVTQTPSHQVTQMGQEVILRCVPISNHLYFYWYRQILGQKVEFLVSFYNNEISEKSEIFDDQFSVERPDGSNFTLKIRSTKLEDSAMYFCASSTGTGPVQTQYFGPGTRLLVL.

The chain recombines TRBV6-1 with TRBJ1-4; D not certain. CDR3 size: 14 residues. V was cut by 3 bases and J by 12 bases, with 17 bases left in between. CDR1 is MNHNS and CDR2 is SASEGT in the germline V gene. Here the CDR3 DNA reads TGTGCCAGCAGTGATAATAGGATGTCCGGGGAACTGTTTTTT. It specifies CASSDNRMSGELFF.

This clonotype was seen at least ten times. The chain links TRBV3-1 to TRBJ2-7, with 7 positions matching TRBD1. The CDR3 consists of 15 residues. Trimming at V came to 0 bases and at J to 2 bases, leaving 4 bases not matched to a gene. From germline, CDR1 is LGHDT and CDR2 YNNKEL (reference sequence). CDR3 region: CASSQDAGGTYEQYF. DNA of the CDR3: TGTGCCAGCAGCCAAGATGCAGGGGGAACCTACGAGCAGTACTTC.

The V gene is TRBV20-1, the J gene TRBJ1-1, with TRBD1 matching 8 bases. CDR3 length equals 12 residues. Per the germline V gene, CDR1 is DFQATT and CDR2 is SNEGSKA (reference sequence). Trimming cost V 5 bases and J 4 bases; bases outside gene matches: 3. CDR3 sequence: CSALQGVTEAFF. The CDR3 DNA follows: TGCAGTGCTTTACAGGGGGTCACTGAAGCTTTCTTT.

This clonotype was counted only a few times. This sequence joins TRBV3-1 and TRBJ2-7; D not resolved. The length of the CDR3 is 13 residues. With 3 bases removed from V and 3 bases from J, the gap between germline ends came to 9 bases. CDR1 and CDR2 from the germline V gene are LGHDT and YNNKEL (reference sequence). Here the CDR3 reads CASSHGLIYEQYF. CDR3 in DNA: TGTGCCAGCAGCCATGGGTTGATCTACGAGCAGTACTTC.

This clonotype was picked up many times. The V call is TRBV5-1, the J call TRBJ2-1; TRBD2 agrees at 8 bases. Germline V gene lookup returns CDR1 SGHRS and CDR2 YFSETQ. Trimming removed 7 bases from V and 9 bases from J; junction bases left unmatched: 9. This CDR3 contains 13 residues. The CDR3 here is CASASFLAGEQFF. CDR3 nucleotide sequence: TGCGCCAGCGCATCCTTCCTAGCGGGTGAGCAGTTCTTC.

This clonotype turned up a few times. J is TRBJ2-1 and V is TRBV7-8; D is undetermined. Germline V gene data show CDR1 as SGHVS and CDR2 as FQNEAQ. The ends were cut back, 7 bases at V and 4 bases at J, with 5 bases in the middle. The CDR3 has 11 residues. CDR3: CASNLYNEQFF. CDR3 DNA: TGTGCCAGCAACCTATACAATGAGCAGTTCTTC. Variable domain in full (rest from reference TRBV7-8 and TRBJ2-1): GAGVSQSPRYKVAKRGQDVALRCDPISGHVSLFWYQQALGQGPEFLTYFQNEAQLDKSGLPSDRFFAERPEGSVSTLKIQRTQQEDSAVYLCASNLYNEQFFGPGTRLTVL.

This clonotype was seen more than once but under ten times. V usage is TRBV7-8 and J usage is TRBJ2-2; D is undetermined. V lost 0 bases, J lost 5 bases, and 7 bases lay in between. The CDR3 has 14 amino acids. Germline V gene data show CDR1 as SGHVS and CDR2 as FQNEAQ. DNA for the CDR3: TGTGCCAGCAGCTTAGCGACTGAGACCGGGGAGCTGTTTTTT. It specifies CASSLATETGELFF.

The chain is built from TRBV10-3 and TRBJ2-3; D is possibly TRBD1 or TRBD2 (5 bases each). V was clipped by 6 bases and J by 1 base, with 11 bases between them. The germline gives CDR1 ENHRY, CDR2 SYGVKD. This CDR3 has 14 amino acids. This CDR3 is CAISGASGTDTQYF. The DNA for the CDR3 is TGTGCCATCAGCGGGGCCAGCGGCACAGATACGCAGTATTTT.

This clonotype has only a few counts. The V call is TRBV7-2, the J call TRBJ2-3; weak D call: TRBD2 (5 bases). The germline CDR1 and CDR2 sequences are SGHTA and FQGNSA. The ends were cut back, 7 bases at V and 4 bases at J, with 18 bases in the middle. CDR3 length: 15 residues. The CDR3 nucleotides are TGTGCCAGCAACCCCCGCGGGCGCGGGCCAGATACGCAGTATTTT. This translates into CASNPRGRGPDTQYF.

This clonotype was picked up a small number of times. The chain has TRBV2 and TRBJ2-7; the D call may be TRBD1 or TRBD2 (5 bases each). The CDR3 spans 13 residues. V lost 5 bases and J lost 6, with 14 bases in between. CDR1 is SNHLY, CDR2 FYNNEI, per germline. CDR3 loop: CASSRGSGGEQYF. Here the CDR3 DNA reads TGTGCCAGCAGTAGGGGAAGCGGCGGCGAGCAGTACTTC.

In this sample, this clonotype turned up many times. The V gene is TRBV5-1, the J gene TRBJ2-5, with D uncertain. This CDR3 region has 14 residues. V shed 4 bases and J shed 5 bases, with 15 bases lying between them. CDR1 and CDR2 from the germline V gene are SGHRS and YFSETQ. CDR3 nucleotides: TGCGCCAGCAGCGCTAGTGGGATCAGTGAGACCCAGTACTTC. It specifies CASSASGISETQYF.

CDR3 loop: CASSYSTGSLETQYF. As DNA, the CDR3 is TGTGCCAGCAGTTACTCAACTGGGAGCTTAGAGACCCAGTACTTC. The rearrangement joins TRBV6-5 to TRBJ2-5, with D perhaps matching TRBD2 (5 bases). V shed 0 bases and J shed 4 bases, with 12 bases lying between them. The germline V gene encodes CDR1 MNHEY and CDR2 SVGAGI. The CDR3 loop spans 15 amino acids.

At least ten counts were recorded for this clonotype. V is TRBV6-2 or TRBV6-3 and J is TRBJ2-4; maybe TRBD2 (5 bases). V was cut by 2 bases and J by 6 bases, with 11 bases left in between. Germline CDR1 and CDR2: MNHEY and SVGEGT. This CDR3 spans 14 amino acids. CDR3 amino acids: CASSYPGNINIQYF. Here the CDR3 DNA reads TGTGCCAGCAGTTACCCCGGGAATATAAACATTCAGTACTTC.

This clonotype was seen a few times. The rearrangement links TRBV29-1 to TRBJ2-1; 7 nucleotides line up with TRBD2. The CDR3 totals 14 residues. Germline CDR1 and CDR2: SQVTM and ANQGSEA. V was pared by 6 bases and J by 7 bases, with 12 bases of the junction left unmatched. The CDR3, as DNA: TGCAGCGTCGACCGGACGGGGGGTTGGAATGAGCAGTTCTTC. Its protein product is CSVDRTGGWNEQFF.